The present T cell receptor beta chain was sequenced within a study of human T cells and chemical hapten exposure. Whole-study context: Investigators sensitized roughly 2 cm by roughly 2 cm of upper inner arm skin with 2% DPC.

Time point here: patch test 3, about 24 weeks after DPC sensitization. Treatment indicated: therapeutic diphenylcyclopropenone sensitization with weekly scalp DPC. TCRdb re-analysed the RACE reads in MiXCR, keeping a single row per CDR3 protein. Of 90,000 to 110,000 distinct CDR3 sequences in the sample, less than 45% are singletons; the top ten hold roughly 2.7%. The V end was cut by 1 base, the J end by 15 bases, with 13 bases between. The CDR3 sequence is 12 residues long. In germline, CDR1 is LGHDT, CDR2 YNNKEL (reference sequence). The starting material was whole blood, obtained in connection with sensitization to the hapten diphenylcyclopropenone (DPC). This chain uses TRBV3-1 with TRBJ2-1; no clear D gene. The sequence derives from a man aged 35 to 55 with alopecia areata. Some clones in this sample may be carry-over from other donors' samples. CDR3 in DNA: TGTGCCAGCAGCCAAGCTGCCAACCCTCCGTTCTTC. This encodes CASSQAANPPFF.